The rows below give T cell receptor beta chains drawn from one sample of a study of blood T cell repertoires in COVID-19. TCRdb keeps only in-frame clones here, not all; method: immunoSEQ multiplex PCR. The data contain roughly 170,000 clones, about 80% of them singletons. Source material: peripheral blood. These receptors were collected from a human donor in a cohort sampled during active COVID-19. Both conserved end residues are part of each CDR3. A D gene is named only where the DNA matches it firmly. For some rows the clone size is stated as once, few or many, or as a class when expanded; others skip it.

CDR3 protein	CDR3 DNA	D gene	V gene	J gene	clone size
CASSLLRGTEAFF	TGTGCCAGCAGCTTGCTTAGAGGCACTGAAGCTTTCTTT	.	TRBV11-3	TRBJ1-1	.
CASSFYRGNIQYF	TGTGCCAGCAGCTTCTACAGGGGGAACATTCAGTACTTC	TRBD1	TRBV5-8	TRBJ2-4	few
CASSLGPGQGSGANVLTF	TGCGCCAGCAGCTTAGGCCCGGGACAGGGCTCTGGGGCCAACGTCCTGACTTTC	TRBD1	TRBV5-1	TRBJ2-6	.
CASGGETHYGYTF	TGTGCCAGTGGGGGGGAAACACACTATGGCTACACCTTC	.	TRBV6-5	TRBJ1-2	.
CASGNRGREETQYF	TGTGCCAGCGGCAACAGGGGAAGAGAAGAGACCCAGTACTTC	TRBD1	TRBV27	TRBJ2-5	.
CASLIEDRVWFQDLHGYTF	TGCGCCAGCCTCATTGAGGACAGGGTCTGGTTTCAGGATTTACATGGCTACACCTTC	TRBD1	TRBV5-1	TRBJ1-2	.
CASSVGGSYNEQFF	TGCGCCAGCAGCGTCGGGGGGTCCTACAATGAGCAGTTCTTC	TRBD2	TRBV5-1	TRBJ2-1	.
CASSVDGGANGELFF	TGTGCCAGCAGCGTAGACGGGGGGGCTAACGGGGAGCTGTTTTTT	TRBD2	TRBV9	TRBJ2-2	.
CAWSGDRGNEKLFF	TGTGCCTGGAGTGGGGACAGGGGGAATGAAAAACTGTTTTTT	TRBD1	TRBV30	TRBJ1-4	.
CASSLARQETQYF	TGTGCCAGCAGCTTGGCTCGGCAAGAGACCCAGTACTTC	.	TRBV5-4	TRBJ2-5	.
CASSKEGRGGRSNQPQHF	TGTGCCAGCAGCAAAGAAGGTAGAGGGGGCCGTAGCAATCAGCCCCAGCATTTT	.	TRBV21-1	TRBJ1-5	once
CASSPTVSYEQYF	TGTGCCAGCAGCCCAACAGTCTCCTACGAGCAGTACTTC	.	TRBV7-2	TRBJ2-7	.
CASSLFSVATDIQYF	TGTGCCAGCAGCTTGTTTTCAGTAGCGACGGACATTCAGTACTTC	.	TRBV5-6	TRBJ2-4	.
CASSPGQGVVFGYTF	TGCGCCAGCAGCCCGGGACAGGGGGTTGTCTTTGGCTACACCTTC	TRBD1	TRBV4-1	TRBJ1-2	.
CASSLASGNTIYF	TGTGCCAGCAGCTTGGCCAGTGGAAACACCATATATTTT	.	TRBV5-6	TRBJ1-3	many
CASRGLAQPFTEAFF	TGTGCCAGCAGGGGACTCGCACAGCCCTTCACTGAAGCTTTCTTT	.	TRBV6-5	TRBJ1-1	.
CASRGTAGNTIYF	TGTGCCAGCCGGGGAACGGCTGGAAACACCATATATTTT	.	TRBV11-2	TRBJ1-3	few
CASSYSMEPPLHF	TGTGCCAGCAGTTACTCGATGGAGCCACCCCTCCACTTT	.	TRBV6-6	TRBJ1-6	few
CAISRDFEGYTF	TGTGCCATCAGCAGGGACTTTGAAGGCTACACCTTC	.	TRBV10-3	TRBJ1-2	.
CASTSGGPGGTQYF	TGTGCCAGCACCTCGGGTGGGCCCGGGGGGACCCAGTACTTC	.	TRBV5-4	TRBJ2-5	once
CASSLAEFGEQYF	TGTGCCAGCAGCTTAGCTGAGTTCGGGGAGCAGTACTTC	.	TRBV11-2	TRBJ2-7	.
CASSQAGGTWDEQFF	TGCGCCAGCAGCCAGGCGGGGGGGACCTGGGATGAGCAGTTCTTC	TRBD2	TRBV4-1	TRBJ2-1	.
CASSRSGMVEQFF	TGTGCCAGCAGCCGCTCAGGGATGGTAGAGCAGTTCTTC	.	TRBV27	TRBJ2-1	.
CASSLAQGIPNEKLFF	TGTGCCAGCAGTTTAGCGCAGGGAATACCTAATGAAAAACTGTTTTTT	.	TRBV28	TRBJ1-4	.
CASSPDRVSYEQYF	TGTGCCAGCAGCCCAGACAGGGTTTCCTACGAGCAGTACTTC	TRBD1	TRBV7-6	TRBJ2-7	few
CASSGTGGSYNSPLHF	TGTGCCAGCAGCGGGACAGGGGGCTCCTATAATTCACCCCTCCACTTT	TRBD1	TRBV6-6	TRBJ1-6	.
CAIRRQGADYGYTF	TGTGCCATCAGGAGACAGGGGGCGGACTATGGCTACACCTTC	TRBD1	TRBV10-3	TRBJ1-2	.
CASSGGSDSYGYTF	TGTGCCAGCTCAGGGGGGTCTGACAGCTATGGCTACACCTTC	.	TRBV18	TRBJ1-2	.
CASSSGTVDTEAFF	TGTGCCAGCAGCTCAGGGACAGTTGACACTGAAGCTTTCTTT	TRBD1	TRBV11-2	TRBJ1-1	.
CASSQPLAGGAGANVLTF	TGTGCCAGCAGCCAACCACTAGCGGGGGGGGCTGGGGCCAACGTCCTGACTTTC	TRBD2	TRBV3-1/TRBV3-2	TRBJ2-6	.
CASSLSGGSGYTF	TGTGCCAGCAGCTTATCGGGAGGAAGCGGCTACACCTTC	.	TRBV7-9	TRBJ1-2	.
CASSYDRGVSYNEQFF	TGTGCCAGTAGTTACGACAGGGGGGTATCCTACAATGAGCAGTTCTTC	TRBD1	TRBV19	TRBJ2-1	.
CASSAGGVNNEQFF	TGCGCCAGCAGTGCGGGCGGGGTTAACAATGAGCAGTTCTTC	.	TRBV10-2	TRBJ2-1	.
CASSDHTGQGQGNSPLHF	TGTGCCAGCAGCGACCATACCGGGCAGGGCCAGGGGAATTCACCCCTCCACTTT	.	TRBV5-8	TRBJ1-6	.
CASSVAGGDEQYF	TGTGCCAGCAGTGTGGCAGGGGGCGACGAGCAGTACTTC	TRBD1	TRBV25-1	TRBJ2-7	few
CASSLGTGGYTF	TGTGCCAGCAGTTTAGGGACAGGGGGCTACACCTTC	TRBD1	TRBV12-3/TRBV12-4	TRBJ1-2	.
CASSQVAGGYQETQYF	TGTGCCAGCAGCCAGGTAGCGGGGGGATACCAAGAGACCCAGTACTTC	TRBD2	TRBV3-1/TRBV3-2	TRBJ2-5	.
CASSIEGLSYGYTF	TGTGCCAGTAGTATTGAGGGTCTAAGCTATGGCTACACCTTC	.	TRBV19	TRBJ1-2	.
CASSLSRSNYGYTF	TGTGCCAGCAGCCTGTCTCGTTCTAACTATGGCTACACCTTC	.	TRBV7-8	TRBJ1-2	once
CASSSTREVTDTQYF	TGTGCCAGCAGCTCTACCCGGGAGGTCACAGATACGCAGTATTTT	TRBD2	TRBV7-9	TRBJ2-3	.
CASSLGVGANYGYTF	TGCGCCAGCAGCTTGGGGGTGGGAGCTAACTATGGCTACACCTTC	.	TRBV5-1	TRBJ1-2	.
CASSIGQGSYEQYF	TGTGCCAGTAGTATTGGCCAAGGGAGCTACGAGCAGTACTTC	.	TRBV19	TRBJ2-7	.
CASNLSGAFPGEAFF	TGTGCCAGCAACCTGTCAGGGGCCTTCCCTGGTGAAGCTTTCTTT	.	TRBV6-5	TRBJ1-1	.
CASSQDRDRGNQPQHF	TGCGCCAGCAGCCAAGATAGGGACAGGGGCAATCAGCCCCAGCATTTT	TRBD1	TRBV4-1	TRBJ1-5	.
CASSWGAQDGELFF	TGCGCCAGCAGCTGGGGAGCGCAGGACGGGGAGCTGTTTTTT	.	TRBV5-1	TRBJ2-2	many
CASARDSGYGYTF	TGTGCCAGCGCGAGAGACAGTGGCTATGGCTACACCTTC	.	TRBV5-6	TRBJ1-2	.
CASSPEGLLENTEAFF	TGCGCCAGCAGCCCGGAGGGTTTACTAGAAAACACTGAAGCTTTCTTT	.	TRBV5-1	TRBJ1-1	few
CASTGETEAFF	TGTGCCAGCACAGGGGAAACTGAAGCTTTCTTT	.	TRBV12-3/TRBV12-4	TRBJ1-1	few
CASSGPGLAGGTTGGEQYF	TGTGCCAGCAGCGGCCCCGGACTAGCGGGGGGCACCACCGGGGGGGAGCAGTACTTC	TRBD2	TRBV2	TRBJ2-7	.
CSAGGNRGQFF	TGCAGCGCGGGGGGAAACAGGGGGCAGTTCTTC	.	TRBV29-1	TRBJ2-1	.
CASSLGQGGTQYF	TGTGCCAGCAGCTTGGGGCAGGGTGGGACCCAGTACTTC	.	TRBV5-4	TRBJ2-5	.
CASSGTGAAYEQYF	TGCGCCAGCAGTGGGACAGGGGCGGCCTACGAGCAGTACTTC	TRBD1	TRBV10-2	TRBJ2-7	.
CASSVDVRGVAGVSTDTQYF	TGTGCCAGCAGCGTAGACGTTAGGGGAGTAGCGGGGGTCAGCACAGATACGCAGTATTTT	TRBD2	TRBV9	TRBJ2-3	.
CASSETGVSNSPLHF	TGTGCCAGCAGTGAGACAGGGGTCTCTAATTCACCCCTCCACTTT	TRBD1	TRBV6-4	TRBJ1-6	.
CASRTRTGALYGYTF	TGTGCCAGTAGGACCAGGACAGGGGCCTTATATGGCTACACCTTC	TRBD1	TRBV6-5	TRBJ1-2	.
CASNGLGYNEQFF	TGTGCCAGCAACGGACTAGGTTACAATGAGCAGTTCTTC	TRBD2	TRBV2	TRBJ2-1	.
CASSDRDGGRTEAFF	TGTGCCAGCAGTGACAGGGACGGGGGGCGGACTGAAGCTTTCTTT	.	TRBV2	TRBJ1-1	.
CASSRGLAGDQETQYF	TGTGCCAGCAGCCGAGGACTAGCGGGGGACCAAGAGACCCAGTACTTC	TRBD2	TRBV14	TRBJ2-5	.
CASSVGPGTGDGYTF	TGTGCCAGCAGCGTAGGACCCGGGACAGGGGATGGCTACACCTTC	TRBD1	TRBV9	TRBJ1-2	.
CASSFHGGAQETQYF	TGTGCCAGCAGCTTTCACGGGGGGGCTCAAGAGACCCAGTACTTC	TRBD2	TRBV11-2	TRBJ2-5	few